The next 22 T cell receptor beta chains were all read from a single sample in a study of cytomegalovirus exposure and HLA in healthy donors. The PCR employed 60 Vbeta primers together with 13 Jbeta primers. Method: immunoSEQ multiplex PCR; TCRdb's copy keeps in-frame clones and lacks some. This sample has over 85,000 clones, with 75% to 80% found just once. Sequencing was done on a sample of PBMCs. These receptor sequences come from a middle-aged woman in good health and CMV-seronegative.

The genes are TRBV7-9 and TRBJ1-2; possible D gene TRBD1, 5 bases. The CDR3 has 14 amino acids. The ends were cut back, 3 bases at V and 4 bases at J, with 12 bases in the middle. Germline CDR1 SEHNR, CDR2 FQNEAQ (reference sequence). Written as DNA, the CDR3 is TGTGCCAGCAGCTTTCGGGGGGGGTCCTATGGCTACACCTTC. As protein: CASSFRGGSYGYTF.

DNA of the CDR3: TGTGCCAGCAGTTCGACAGGATCAACCTACTACGAGCAGTACTTC. Encoded protein: CASSSTGSTYYEQYF. The rearrangement uses TRBV27 and TRBJ2-7; a possible D gene is TRBD1 (6 bases). Trimming cost V 4 bases and J 3 bases, with 16 bases left between them. This CDR3 is 15 amino acids long. Germline V CDR1 and CDR2: MNHEY, SMNVEV (reference sequence).

The chain carries TRBV5-6 and TRBJ1-4; tentative D call: TRBD1 (6 bases). Trimming took off 3 bases at V and 8 bases at J, with 23 bases between the two ends. CDR1 is SGHDT, CDR2 YYEEEE, per germline. The length of the CDR3 is 17 residues. CDR3 sequence reads: CASSSPEQGLGREKLFF. As DNA, the CDR3 is TGTGCCAGCAGCTCGCCGGAACAGGGACTCGGGAGGGAAAAACTGTTTTTT.

V is TRBV6-6 and J is TRBJ2-3; 7 bases fit TRBD2. This CDR3 spans 15 amino acids. J was trimmed by 4 bases and V by 6 bases; bases with no gene match: 10. Germline V gives CDR1 MNHNY, CDR2 SVGAGI (reference sequence). In DNA, the CDR3 is TGTGCCAGCAGACAGCCGGGGGGATCACCAGATACGCAGTATTTT. Translated: CASRQPGGSPDTQYF.

J is TRBJ1-1 and V is TRBV6-1, with 11 nucleotides matching TRBD1. Trimming cost V 4 bases and J 4 bases; bases outside gene matches: 2. Germline CDR1 is MNHNS and CDR2 is SASEGT. The CDR3 is 14 residues long. Here the CDR3 reads CASSAGTGGTEAFF. The CDR3 DNA follows: TGTGCCAGCAGTGCCGGGACAGGGGGCACTGAAGCTTTCTTT.

This sequence joins TRBV2 and TRBJ1-5, with 9 bases matching TRBD1. V lost 6 bases to trimming and J lost 0 bases; unmatched junction nucleotides: 6. There are 16 residues in the CDR3. Per the germline V gene, CDR1 is SNHLY and CDR2 is FYNNEI. The CDR3 DNA is TGTGCCAGCAGCCAAATGACAGGGGGTAGCAATCAGCCCCAGCATTTT. Translation gives CASSQMTGGSNQPQHF.

The J gene is TRBJ2-7, the V gene TRBV7-6; 12 nucleotides align to TRBD2. Germline V lookup: CDR1 SGHVS, CDR2 FNYEAQ. The CDR3 is 13 amino acids. Unmatched junction bases numbered 2, after V lost 5 bases and J lost 6 bases. The CDR3 region is CASSRGLAGEQYF. The CDR3 DNA reads as TGTGCCAGCAGCCGGGGACTAGCGGGCGAGCAGTACTTC.

The CDR3 coding sequence is TGTGCCAGCAGCTTGGTGGGACAGCAAGAGACCCAGTACTTC. It specifies CASSLVGQQETQYF. V is TRBV5-6 and J is TRBJ2-5; 7 bases agree with TRBD1. The germline CDR1 and CDR2 sequences are SGHDT and YYEEEE. V lost 0 bases to trimming and J lost 2 bases; unmatched junction nucleotides: 1. This CDR3 comprises 14 residues. The whole variable domain, remainder taken from reference TRBV5-6 and TRBJ2-5, is DAGVTQSPTHLIKTRGQQVTLRCSPKSGHDTVSWYQQALGQGPQFIFQYYEEEERQRGNFPDRFSGHQFPNYSSELNVNALLLGDSALYLCASSLVGQQETQYFGPGTRLLVL.

This clone has more than one count but fewer than ten. This chain uses TRBV4-1 with TRBJ1-2; maybe TRBD1 (6 bases). CDR3 length: 13 residues. Germline V gives CDR1 MGHRA, CDR2 YSYEKL. V shed 6 bases and J shed 5 bases, with 13 bases lying between them. CDR3 sequence reads: CASRGAILYGYTF. The CDR3 coding sequence is TGCGCCAGCAGGGGGGCGATCCTATATGGCTACACCTTC.

The chain combines TRBV7-6 with TRBJ2-3; D may be TRBD1 (5 bases). The germline V and J ends were trimmed by 1 base and 6 bases, with 17 bases remaining between them. Germline values: CDR1 SGHVS, CDR2 FNYEAQ. The CDR3 covers 16 residues. The CDR3 here is CASSLEGIPFADTQYF. The CDR3 DNA sequence: TGTGCCAGCAGCTTAGAGGGGATACCCTTCGCGGATACGCAGTATTTT. The full variable domain, in which reference TRBV7-6 and TRBJ2-3 provide the parts outside the CDR3, is GAGVSQSPRYKVTKRGQDVALRCDPISGHVSLYWYRQALGQGPEFLTYFNYEAQQDKSGLPNDRFSAERPEGSISTLTIQRTEQRDSAMYRCASSLEGIPFADTQYFGPGTRLTVL.

The CDR3, as DNA: TGTGCCAGCAGTGCCCACAGGGTTAGCTCCTACAATGAGCAGTTCTTC. Translation: CASSAHRVSSYNEQFF. The chain couples TRBV6-1 to TRBJ2-1; a weak D match, TRBD1 (6 bases). V was pared by 4 bases and J by 0 bases, with 13 bases between. Per the germline V gene, CDR1 is MNHNS and CDR2 is SASEGT. The CDR3 loop spans 16 amino acids.

The gene calls are TRBV4-3 and TRBJ1-2; D is ambiguous. This CDR3 region has 16 residues. V lost 1 base to trimming and J lost 8 bases, with 20 bases between them. Looked up from germline, CDR1 is LGHNA and CDR2 is YSLEER. CDR3 in amino acids: CASSQGNDFGKRGYTF. DNA of the CDR3: TGCGCCAGCAGCCAAGGGAATGACTTTGGAAAGCGCGGCTACACCTTC.

This clone was detected only once. The J gene is TRBJ1-5, the V gene TRBV30, with unresolved D. CDR3 length: 14 amino acids. The germline V and J ends were trimmed by 0 bases and 2 bases, with 8 bases remaining between them. Germline assignment: CDR1 GTSNPN and CDR2 SVGIG (reference sequence). DNA for the CDR3: TGTGCCTGGAGTGTACTCCAGGGCAATCAGCCCCAGCATTTT. Protein sequence: CAWSVLQGNQPQHF. The full variable domain, completed using reference TRBV30 and TRBJ1-5, is SQTIHQWPATLVQPVGSPLSLECTVEGTSNPNLYWYRQAAGRGLQLLFYSVGIGQISSEVPQNLSASRPQDRQFILSSKKLLLSDSGFYLCAWSVLQGNQPQHFGDGTRLSIL.

This clone was counted only a few times. V usage is TRBV4-2 and J usage is TRBJ2-3, with 10 nucleotides matching TRBD2. Germline V gene data show CDR1 as LGHNA and CDR2 as YNFKEQ. This CDR3 comprises 15 residues. V gave up 4 bases and J gave up 4 bases; unmatched junction bases: 5. The CDR3 protein is CASSLERGGADTQYF. The CDR3 nucleotides read TGTGCCAGCAGCCTAGAGCGGGGGGGCGCAGATACGCAGTATTTT.

The rearrangement links TRBV30 to TRBJ2-3, with TRBD1 as a possible D gene (7 bases). This CDR3 has 14 residues. V dropped 2 bases and J dropped 6 bases, with 15 bases sitting between them. CDR1 and CDR2 from the germline V gene are GTSNPN and SVGIG (reference sequence). CDR3 in amino acids: CAWSPGGGRDTQYF. The CDR3 DNA reads TGTGCCTGGAGTCCTGGAGGGGGCAGGGATACGCAGTATTTT.

This clone was seen only once. The chain is built from TRBV7-9 and TRBJ2-1, with 10 bases identical to TRBD2. CDR1 and CDR2 (germline): SEHNR, FQNEAQ (reference sequence). This CDR3 is 16 amino acids long. Germline trimming cut 0 bases from V and 3 bases from J; bases unmatched to any gene: 2. CDR3: CASSLAIAGGYNEQFF. The CDR3 DNA is TGTGCCAGCAGCTTAGCGATAGCGGGGGGCTACAATGAGCAGTTCTTC.

The gene calls are TRBV2 and TRBJ2-7; D gene uncertain. Germline CDR1 and CDR2: SNHLY and FYNNEI. The ends were cut back, 3 bases at V and 3 bases at J, with 6 bases in the middle. This CDR3 is built from 12 residues. The CDR3: CASSDPFYEQYF. CDR3 in DNA: TGTGCCAGCAGTGACCCATTCTACGAGCAGTACTTC.

The rearrangement joins TRBV2 to TRBJ2-2; 10 bases fit TRBD2. The CDR3 runs to 17 residues. Per germline, CDR1 SNHLY and CDR2 FYNNEI. With V trimmed by 4 bases and J by 5 bases, 10 bases remained unmatched. The CDR3 loop is CASSASSGGLGTGELFF. The CDR3 nucleotides read TGTGCCAGCAGTGCGAGTAGCGGGGGGCTAGGTACCGGGGAGCTGTTTTTT.

This chain joins TRBV6-5 and TRBJ1-3, with a weak D call TRBD1 (6 bases). CDR3 size: 16 residues. V was cut by 4 bases and J by 3 bases, with 16 bases left in between. Germline lookup yields CDR1 MNHEY and CDR2 SVGAGI. The CDR3 coding sequence is TGTGCCAGCAGTTCGGACAGTCCGACGTTTGGAAACACCATATATTTT. Encoded protein: CASSSDSPTFGNTIYF.

The gene calls are TRBV18 and TRBJ1-4, with 9 bases that match TRBD1. Germline V gene sequence: CDR1 KGHSH, CDR2 LQKENI. The V gene end was trimmed by 6 bases and the J gene end by 2 bases; junction bases not matched to a gene: 7. The CDR3 has 16 amino acids. The DNA of the CDR3 is TGTGCCAGCTCCAAGGGACAGGGAAGCACTAATGAAAAACTGTTTTTT. Protein product: CASSKGQGSTNEKLFF.

V gene TRBV9 combines with J gene TRBJ2-7, with D tentatively TRBD1 (6 bases). This CDR3 spans 16 amino acids. Germline V gives CDR1 SGDLS, CDR2 YYNGEE. V dropped 1 base and J dropped 2 bases, with 16 bases sitting between them. CDR3 region: CASSVSPGTRTYEQYF. DNA for the CDR3: TGTGCCAGCAGCGTAAGTCCGGGGACAAGAACCTACGAGCAGTACTTC.

V gene TRBV28 combines with J gene TRBJ1-4, with 7 nucleotides matching TRBD1. With V trimmed by 5 bases and J by 0 bases, 6 bases remained unmatched. The CDR3 has 16 residues. Germline CDR1 MDHEN, CDR2 SYDVKM. The CDR3 DNA sequence: TGTGCCAGCAGTAGTACCGGGACAGCAACTAATGAAAAACTGTTTTTT. Amino acids: CASSSTGTATNEKLFF.